This TCR beta chain was observed in a study of cytomegalovirus exposure and HLA in healthy donors. Vbeta (60) and Jbeta (13) primers were used in the PCR. The repertoire was sequenced with immunoSEQ multiplex PCR; TCRdb's copy has only in-frame clones and lacks some. The sample contains 110,000 to 150,000 clones, around 79% of which appear only once. Trimming pared 1 base from V and 2 bases from J, leaving 16 bases between. The V gene's germline CDR1 is MGHRA and CDR2 YSYEKL. The length of the CDR3 is 17 residues. Specimen: PBMCs. The receptor was isolated from a female donor in good health and CMV-seronegative. This chain joins TRBV4-1 and TRBJ2-3; tentative D call: TRBD1 (6 bases). CDR3 in DNA: TGCGCCAGCAGCCAAGCACGCCGGGACACACACACAGATACGCAGTATTTT. This gives the protein CASSQARRDTHTDTQYF.